This T cell receptor (beta chain) came from a study of shared clonotypes between healthy human individuals. Study details: Per donor, CD8 memory used one plate, CD8 naive used two, CD4 memory used three and CD4 naive used three.

For this clone: The antigen remains undetermined.

The study's findings and limits: Clonotypes that were shared across a handful of donors made up 4.5% to 5% of naive CD4 clonotypes. Only a few donors were included, so the genetic and exposure-history diversity represented was limited.

Profiling relied on immunoSEQ multiplex PCR, and the TCRdb table lists in-frame clones only, not all of them. The data show about 960,000 clones, with around 80% seen just once and around 1.4% held by the top ten. V was shortened by 5 bases and J by 5 bases, with 9 bases between the two germline ends. The CDR3 covers 12 residues. Per germline, CDR1 SGHNT and CDR2 YENEEA. This sequence was found in a man aged 18 to 30 in good health. The chain couples TRBV11-3 to TRBJ2-5; unclear D gene. Specimen: memory CD4+ T cells sorted from blood. Subset in this sample: CD45RA-negative fraction. The CDR3 nucleotides are TGTGCCAGCAGCCAATCGTCGGAGACCCAGTACTTC. The encoded protein is CASSQSSETQYF.